The 30 T cell receptor beta chains in this list originate from one sample, sequenced in a study of shared clonotypes between healthy human individuals (TCRdb year 2020). Library preparation employed the immunoSEQ multiplex PCR assay. TCRdb took this table from immuneACCESS and kept in-frame rearrangements with V and J called. Such tables lack part of the clones; where checked against another copy, unresolved V genes explain under half of the gap, and the rest is unexplained. Here the sample has around 2.5 million clones; roughly 93% occur a single time. Clones ranked in the top ten supply 0.36% of the sample. Sequenced input: naive CD4+ T cells from PBMCs. The sample's cell subset or site label is to be understood as: CD45RA+ positively selected. The receptors stem from a man between 18 and 35 years old in good health. Some clones in this sample may be carry-over from other donors' samples.

The rearrangement links TRBV4-1 to TRBJ1-5; 8 bases are a match to TRBD1. CDR1 is MGHRA, CDR2 YSYEKL, per germline. V shed 2 bases, J shed 4 bases, and the junction held 7 bases outside the gene matches. The CDR3 contains 16 residues. This chain's CDR3 is CASSQPRTGQNQPQHF. For the CDR3, the DNA is TGCGCCAGCAGCCAACCTCGGACAGGGCAGAATCAGCCCCAGCATTTT.

The chain recombines TRBV7-3 with TRBJ2-2; TRBD1 might be the D (5 bases). Germline V lookup: CDR1 SGHTA, CDR2 FQGTGA. The CDR3 loop spans 16 amino acids. Trimming pared 0 bases from V and 5 bases from J, leaving 13 bases between. The CDR3, as DNA: TGTGCCAGCAGCTTAACGGCCAGGGCCACTACCGGGGAGCTGTTTTTT. The encoded protein is CASSLTARATTGELFF.

The gene calls are TRBV28 and TRBJ2-3; possibly TRBD1 or TRBD2 for D (5 bases each). Deletions cut 4 bases from V and 1 base from J, with 15 bases between. The germline gives CDR1 MDHEN, CDR2 SYDVKM. This CDR3 spans 16 amino acids. The CDR3 loop is CASSSRGQLGTDTQYF. DNA for the CDR3: TGTGCCAGCAGTTCTCGGGGCCAGCTGGGCACAGATACGCAGTATTTT.

The table lists this clone with a count of one. The rearrangement uses TRBV9 and TRBJ1-1; no clear D. Germline values: CDR1 SGDLS, CDR2 YYNGEE. Trimming stripped 7 bases from V and 11 bases from J, with 18 bases between. The CDR3 is made up of 12 amino acids. CDR3 DNA: TGTGCCAGCTCCCCCTCGCCGGTGGTGGCTTTCTTT. This sequence encodes CASSPSPVVAFF.

In DNA form, the CDR3 reads TGTGCCAGCAGTTTTAGGGGTGGCTCCTACGAGCAGTACTTC. Translated, it gives CASSFRGGSYEQYF. This chain connects TRBV6-6 to TRBJ2-7, with D possibly TRBD1 on 5 matching bases. V dropped 4 bases and J dropped 0 bases, with 10 bases sitting between them. CDR1 is MNHNY and CDR2 is SVGAGI in the germline V gene (reference sequence). The CDR3 consists of 14 residues.

The chain uses TRBV7-9 and TRBJ2-3; tentative D call: TRBD2 (5 bases). With 5 bases removed from V and 3 bases from J, the gap between germline ends came to 12 bases. The CDR3 contains 14 residues. Germline V lookup: CDR1 SEHNR, CDR2 FQNEAQ (reference sequence). The CDR3 protein is CASSARRSTDTQYF. The CDR3 bases are TGTGCCAGCAGCGCGAGGAGGAGTACAGATACGCAGTATTTT.

The chain carries TRBV7-9 and TRBJ1-2; 9 nucleotides line up with TRBD1. The CDR3 is made up of 13 amino acids. V dropped 5 bases and J dropped 14; count of bases not matched to a gene: 12. Germline CDR1 reads SEHNR; CDR2 reads FQNEAQ (reference sequence). The CDR3: CASSRTGQGSGTF. The CDR3 DNA is TGTGCCAGCAGCCGCACGGGACAGGGTTCGGGTACCTTC.

The chain uses TRBV29-1 and TRBJ1-3; D possibly corresponds to TRBD1 (6 bases). The CDR3 loop spans 12 amino acids. With 6 bases removed from V and 3 bases from J, the gap between germline ends came to 9 bases. From germline, CDR1 is SQVTM and CDR2 ANQGSEA. CDR3 DNA sequence: TGCAGCGTAGGGACATATGGAAACACCATATATTTT. Translation: CSVGTYGNTIYF.

The gene calls are TRBV6-1 and TRBJ2-5; 7 bases match TRBD1. CDR1 is MNHNS and CDR2 is SASEGT in the germline V gene. The CDR3 has 12 residues. V shed 4 bases, J shed 5 bases, and the junction held 1 base outside the gene matches. This CDR3 is CASSATGETQYF. CDR3 DNA: TGTGCCAGCAGTGCGACAGGGGAGACCCAGTACTTC.

This chain uses TRBV2 with TRBJ2-7; maybe TRBD2 (6 bases). The CDR3 spans 12 residues. Germline loops: CDR1 SNHLY, CDR2 FYNNEI. V dropped 8 bases and J dropped 2 bases, with 10 bases sitting between them. The CDR3 region has the DNA TGTGCCAGCGGGGGGTTGGCCTACGAGCAGTACTTC. Its protein is CASGGLAYEQYF.

The chain joins TRBV6-1 to TRBJ1-1; 8 bases match TRBD1. V dropped 1 base and J dropped 2; count of bases not matched to a gene: 9. CDR1 MNHNS and CDR2 SASEGT come from the germline V gene. This CDR3 is 17 amino acids long. DNA of the CDR3: TGTGCCAGCAGTGAAGACTCCTGGACAGGGACCAACACTGAAGCTTTCTTT. Protein: CASSEDSWTGTNTEAFF.

CDR3 DNA sequence: TGCGCCAGCAGCTTGTACGACCCCAACACAGATACGCAGTATTTT. As protein: CASSLYDPNTDTQYF. J is TRBJ2-3 and V is TRBV5-1; no definite D call. Trimming took 1 base from V and 2 from J, leaving 11 bases between them. The CDR3 loop spans 15 amino acids. Germline assignment: CDR1 SGHRS and CDR2 YFSETQ.

The chain is built from TRBV2 and TRBJ2-7; 8 nucleotides agree with TRBD1. V lost 6 bases and J lost 5; bases outside the gene matches: 12. Germline CDR1 is SNHLY and CDR2 is FYNNEI. There are 15 residues in the CDR3. Here the CDR3 reads CASRSGQGGTHEQYF. CDR3 sequence (DNA): TGTGCCAGCAGATCCGGACAGGGTGGGACACACGAGCAGTACTTC. Supplemented by reference TRBV2 and TRBJ2-7, the full variable domain reads EPEVTQTPSHQVTQMGQEVILRCVPISNHLYFYWYRQILGQKVEFLVSFYNNEISEKSEIFDDQFSVERPDGSNFTLKIRSTKLEDSAMYFCASRSGQGGTHEQYFGPGTRLTVT.

In the case of this clone: The junction departs from germline at one end; a sequencing error may be responsible. This sequence joins TRBV4-2 and TRBJ2-5, with a tentative D call TRBD2 (6 bases). Germline V gene lookup returns CDR1 LGHNA and CDR2 YNFKEQ. CDR3 length: 13 residues. CDR3 DNA: TGTGCCAGCAGTCAAGGAGGGAAGGAGACCCAGTACTTC. It yields the protein CASSQGGKETQYF.

On this clone itself: The sample carries other DNA sequences with the same CDR3. The genes are TRBV20-1 and TRBJ2-3, with unresolved D. CDR1 and CDR2 (germline): DFQATT, SNEGSKA (reference sequence). The CDR3 runs 11 residues. Trimming removed 2 bases from V and 2 bases from J, with 2 bases in between. In nucleotides, the CDR3 is TGCAGTGCTAGACCCACAGATACGCAGTATTTT. This gives the protein CSARPTDTQYF.

V gene TRBV4-1 combines with J gene TRBJ2-7; D might be TRBD1 (5 bases). Trimming stripped 0 bases from V and 7 bases from J, with 13 bases between. Germline V gene data show CDR1 as MGHRA and CDR2 as YSYEKL. The CDR3 extends over 14 amino acids. The CDR3 DNA is TGCGCCAGCAGCCAAGAAATCAGGGTAGGAGAGCAGTACTTC. It codes for CASSQEIRVGEQYF.

This sequence joins TRBV5-4 and TRBJ1-1; D gene uncertain. With 2 bases removed from V and 11 bases from J, the gap between germline ends came to 16 bases. This CDR3 comprises 13 residues. Germline values: CDR1 SGHNT, CDR2 YYREEE (reference sequence). The CDR3, as DNA: TGTGCCAGCAGCTTAGACTCTCCCCAGGAGGCTTTCTTT. Translation: CASSLDSPQEAFF.

The chain joins TRBV27 to TRBJ1-2; D gene uncertain. Germline V gene lookup returns CDR1 MNHEY and CDR2 SMNVEV (reference sequence). CDR3 length equals 13 residues. V lost 5 bases and J lost 4, with 11 bases in between. The CDR3: CASSPTASYGYTF. The CDR3 nucleotides are TGTGCCAGCAGTCCGACGGCTTCCTATGGCTACACCTTC.

The V call is TRBV28, the J call TRBJ1-2; 7 nucleotides align to TRBD1. The germline CDR1 and CDR2 sequences are MDHEN and SYDVKM. The CDR3 runs to 13 residues. J was trimmed by 4 bases and V by 6 bases; bases with no gene match: 5. The CDR3 loop is CASRSGTVYGYTF. As DNA, the CDR3 is TGTGCCAGCAGGTCCGGGACAGTCTATGGCTACACCTTC.

V usage is TRBV6-4 and J usage is TRBJ2-2; a weak D match, TRBD2 (6 bases). Germline values: CDR1 MRHNA, CDR2 SNTAGT. V was trimmed by 6 bases and J by 5 bases, leaving 10 bases between them. This CDR3 has 13 residues. For the CDR3, the DNA is TGTGCCAGCAGGGACCGGGGGACCGGGGAGCTGTTTTTT. The encoded protein is CASRDRGTGELFF.

The DNA for the CDR3 is TGTGCCAGCAGCTTGACCACGAACACTGAAGCTTTCTTT. Residues: CASSLTTNTEAFF. The chain uses TRBV5-4 and TRBJ1-1; D remains unclear. V was pared by 1 base and J by 1 base, with 5 bases between. CDR1 and CDR2 (germline): SGHNT, YYREEE (reference sequence). This CDR3 spans 13 amino acids.

V and J are TRBV27 and TRBJ2-2; D call uncertain. V was pared by 2 bases and J by 4 bases, with 11 bases between. Germline CDR1 MNHEY, CDR2 SMNVEV (reference sequence). CDR3 length: 15 residues. The CDR3 DNA is TGTGCCAGCAGTTTAGGCTTCCGGTTCACCGGGGAGCTGTTTTTT. Translating gives CASSLGFRFTGELFF.

The rearrangement joins TRBV9 to TRBJ2-7, with 7 nucleotides matching TRBD1. CDR3 length equals 15 residues. Trimming took 3 bases from V and 2 from J; bases not matched to a gene: 8. Germline loops: CDR1 SGDLS, CDR2 YYNGEE. The CDR3 bases are TGTGCCAGCAGCGACGGACAGGATGGACCCTACGAGCAGTACTTC. It specifies CASSDGQDGPYEQYF. Full variable domain (outside the CDR3, taken from reference TRBV9 and TRBJ2-7): DSGVTQTPKHLITATGQRVTLRCSPRSGDLSVYWYQQSLDQGLQFLIQYYNGEERAKGNILERFSAQQFPDLHSELNLSSLELGDSALYFCASSDGQDGPYEQYFGPGTRLTVT.

This chain joins TRBV27 and TRBJ1-3; weak D call: TRBD1 (6 bases). Germline V gene data show CDR1 as MNHEY and CDR2 as SMNVEV (reference sequence). Trimming took off 6 bases at V and 2 bases at J, with 8 bases between the two ends. This CDR3 is built from 13 residues. CDR3 nucleotides: TGTGCCAGCAGGCCAGGGGCTGGAAACACCATATATTTT. Residues: CASRPGAGNTIYF.

This rearrangement joins TRBV9 to TRBJ2-7; 11 positions match TRBD2. Germline V gene data show CDR1 as SGDLS and CDR2 as YYNGEE. The CDR3 extends over 15 amino acids. The junction had 11 bases not matched to a gene; V was cut back by 0 bases and J by 12 bases. The CDR3 is CASSVDASGRMPRYF. CDR3 nucleotides: TGTGCCAGCAGCGTAGATGCTAGCGGGAGGATGCCTCGGTACTTC.

This rearrangement joins TRBV11-3 to TRBJ2-2; 15 bases are a match to TRBD2. This CDR3 has 19 residues. Germline CDR1 is SGHNT and CDR2 is YENEEA. The ends lost 1 base at V and 2 bases at J; junction bases unmatched: 5. Here the CDR3 reads CASSLGGTSGRINTGELFF. For the CDR3, the DNA is TGTGCCAGCAGCTTAGGGGGGACTAGCGGGAGGATCAACACCGGGGAGCTGTTTTTT.

J is TRBJ1-1 and V is TRBV5-1; maybe TRBD1 (6 bases). The CDR3 runs to 14 residues. Deletions cut 2 bases from V and 2 bases from J, with 10 bases between. The germline V gene encodes CDR1 SGHRS and CDR2 YFSETQ. In nucleotides, the CDR3 is TGCGCCAGCAGCTTCGGGGGACATAACACTGAAGCTTTCTTT. It yields the protein CASSFGGHNTEAFF.

This chain joins TRBV15 and TRBJ1-3; D gene ambiguous. V lost 0 bases, J lost 4 bases, and 13 bases lay in between. Per germline, CDR1 LNHNV and CDR2 YYDKDF (reference sequence). The length of the CDR3 is 16 residues. The CDR3 nucleotides read TGTGCCACCAGCAGAGATAATGCAGGAAGAGGAAACACCATATATTTT. Amino acid sequence: CATSRDNAGRGNTIYF.

This chain joins TRBV6-5 and TRBJ1-3; a possible D gene is TRBD1 (6 bases). V lost 6 bases, J lost 4 bases, and 13 bases lay in between. This CDR3 is built from 14 residues. In germline, CDR1 is MNHEY, CDR2 SVGAGI. This chain's CDR3 is CASSQYRDGNTIYF. CDR3 DNA: TGTGCCAGCAGCCAATACAGGGACGGAAACACCATATATTTT.

A word on this clone: Other nucleotide sequences in the sample specify the same CDR3. The rearrangement uses TRBV29-1 and TRBJ2-4; a possible D gene is TRBD2 (6 bases). The CDR3 is made up of 13 amino acids. Germline V gives CDR1 SQVTM, CDR2 ANQGSEA. The CDR3 reads CSVAGRAKNIQYF. CDR3 DNA sequence: TGCAGTGTGGCGGGACGGGCCAAAAACATTCAGTACTTC.